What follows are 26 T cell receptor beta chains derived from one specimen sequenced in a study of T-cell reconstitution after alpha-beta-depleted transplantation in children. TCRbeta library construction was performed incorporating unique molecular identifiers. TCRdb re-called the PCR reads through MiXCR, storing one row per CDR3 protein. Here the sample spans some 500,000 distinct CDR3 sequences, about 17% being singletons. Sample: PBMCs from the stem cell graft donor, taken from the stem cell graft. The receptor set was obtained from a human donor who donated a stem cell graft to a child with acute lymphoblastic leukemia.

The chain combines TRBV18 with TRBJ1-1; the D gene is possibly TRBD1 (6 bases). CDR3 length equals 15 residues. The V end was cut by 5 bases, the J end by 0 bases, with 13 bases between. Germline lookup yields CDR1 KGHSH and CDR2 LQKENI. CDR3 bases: TGTGCCAGCTCAAGAAAGGGACAAATGAACACTGAAGCTTTCTTT. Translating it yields CASSRKGQMNTEAFF.

The CDR3 loop reads CASSSPGQGYNEQFF. CDR3 DNA: TGTGCCAGCTCAAGTCCGGGACAGGGTTACAATGAGCAGTTCTTC. This chain links TRBV18 with TRBJ2-1; 9 nucleotides agree with TRBD1. J lost 4 bases, V lost 5 bases, and 6 bases had no gene match. The CDR3 has 15 residues. The germline V gene encodes CDR1 KGHSH and CDR2 LQKENI.

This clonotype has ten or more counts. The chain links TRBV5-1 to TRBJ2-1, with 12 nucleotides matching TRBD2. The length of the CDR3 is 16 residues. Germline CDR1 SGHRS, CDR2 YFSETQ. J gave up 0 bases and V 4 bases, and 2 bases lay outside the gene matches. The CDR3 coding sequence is TGCGCCAGCAGCCCGACTAGCGGGAGCTCCTACAATGAGCAGTTCTTC. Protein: CASSPTSGSSYNEQFF.

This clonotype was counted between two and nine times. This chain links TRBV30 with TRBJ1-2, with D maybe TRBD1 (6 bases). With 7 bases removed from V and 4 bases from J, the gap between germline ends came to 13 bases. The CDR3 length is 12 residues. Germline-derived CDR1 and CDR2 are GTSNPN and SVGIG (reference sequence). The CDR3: CAYNRAPYGYTF. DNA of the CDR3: TGTGCCTATAACAGGGCCCCCTATGGCTACACCTTC. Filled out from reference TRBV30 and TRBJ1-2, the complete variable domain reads SQTIHQWPATLVQPVGSPLSLECTVEGTSNPNLYWYRQAAGRGLQLLFYSVGIGQISSEVPQNLSASRPQDRQFILSSKKLLLSDSGFYLCAYNRAPYGYTFGSGTRLTVV.

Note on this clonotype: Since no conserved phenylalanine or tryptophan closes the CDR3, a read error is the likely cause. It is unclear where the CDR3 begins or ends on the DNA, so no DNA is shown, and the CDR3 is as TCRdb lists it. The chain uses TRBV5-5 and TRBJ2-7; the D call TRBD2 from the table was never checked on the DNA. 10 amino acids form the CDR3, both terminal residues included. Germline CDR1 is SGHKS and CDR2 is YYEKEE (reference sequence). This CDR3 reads CASQPGTIES.

CDR3 residues: CASSVTDFVTEAFF. The CDR3 coding sequence is TGTGCCAGCAGCGTAACCGACTTTGTGACTGAAGCTTTCTTT. This chain joins TRBV9 and TRBJ1-1; D is uncertain. The ends were cut back, 1 base at V and 5 bases at J, with 12 bases in the middle. There are 14 residues in the CDR3. Germline CDR1 reads SGDLS; CDR2 reads YYNGEE.

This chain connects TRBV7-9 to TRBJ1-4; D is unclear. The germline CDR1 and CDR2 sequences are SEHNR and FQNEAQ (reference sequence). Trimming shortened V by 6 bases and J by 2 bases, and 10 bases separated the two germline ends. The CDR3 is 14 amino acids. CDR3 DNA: TGTGCCAGCAGGAGCGAAGCGACTAATGAAAAACTGTTTTTT. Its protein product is CASRSEATNEKLFF.

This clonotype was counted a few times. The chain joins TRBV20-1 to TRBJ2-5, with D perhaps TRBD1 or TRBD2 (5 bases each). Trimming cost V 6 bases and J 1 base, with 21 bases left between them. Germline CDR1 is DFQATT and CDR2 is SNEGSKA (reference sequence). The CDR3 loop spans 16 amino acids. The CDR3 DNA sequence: TGCAGTGCCCAATCGGGGCAGGAAGCCCTCCAAGAGACCCAGTACTTC. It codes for CSAQSGQEALQETQYF.

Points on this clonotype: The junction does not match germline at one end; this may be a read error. The CDR3 reads CASSIEDLAGAVF. In nucleotides, the CDR3 is TGTGCCAGTAGTATAGAAGATCTAGCCGGGGCAGTCTTC. V is TRBV19 and J is TRBJ2-1, with D perhaps TRBD1 or TRBD2 (5 bases each). The length of the CDR3 is 13 residues. The germline CDR1 and CDR2 sequences are LNHDA and SQIVND (reference sequence).

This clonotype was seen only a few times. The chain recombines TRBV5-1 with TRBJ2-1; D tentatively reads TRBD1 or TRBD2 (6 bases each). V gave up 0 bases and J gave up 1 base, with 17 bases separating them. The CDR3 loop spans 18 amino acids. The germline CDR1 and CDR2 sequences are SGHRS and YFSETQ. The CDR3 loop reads CASSLGPRGRRSYNEQFF. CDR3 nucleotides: TGCGCCAGCAGCTTGGGCCCCCGGGGGCGGAGATCCTACAATGAGCAGTTCTTC.

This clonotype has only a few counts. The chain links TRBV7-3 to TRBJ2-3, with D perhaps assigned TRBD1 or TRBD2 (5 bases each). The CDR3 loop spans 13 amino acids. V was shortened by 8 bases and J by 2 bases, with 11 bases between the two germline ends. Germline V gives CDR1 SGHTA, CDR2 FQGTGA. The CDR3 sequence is CASRGKPTDTQYF. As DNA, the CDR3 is TGTGCCAGCCGGGGCAAACCCACAGATACGCAGTATTTT.

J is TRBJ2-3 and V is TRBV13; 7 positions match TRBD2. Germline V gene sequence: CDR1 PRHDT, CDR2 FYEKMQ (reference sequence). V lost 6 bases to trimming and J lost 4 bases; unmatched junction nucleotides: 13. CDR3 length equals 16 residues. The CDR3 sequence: CASRTTGLESADTQYF. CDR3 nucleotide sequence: TGTGCCAGCAGGACGACCGGACTAGAAAGCGCAGATACGCAGTATTTT.

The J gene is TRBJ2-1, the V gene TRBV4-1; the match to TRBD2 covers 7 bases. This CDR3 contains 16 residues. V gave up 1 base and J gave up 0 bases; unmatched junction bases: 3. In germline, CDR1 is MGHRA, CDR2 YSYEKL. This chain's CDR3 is CASSQGSGPSYNEQFF. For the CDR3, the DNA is TGCGCCAGCAGCCAAGGTAGCGGGCCCTCCTACAATGAGCAGTTCTTC.

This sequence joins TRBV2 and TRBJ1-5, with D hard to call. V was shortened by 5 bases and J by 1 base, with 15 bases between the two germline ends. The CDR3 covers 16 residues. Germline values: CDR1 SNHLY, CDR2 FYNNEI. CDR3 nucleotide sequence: TGTGCCAGCAGTTTATCCGTAATAAGGAGCAATCAGCCCCAGCATTTT. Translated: CASSLSVIRSNQPQHF.

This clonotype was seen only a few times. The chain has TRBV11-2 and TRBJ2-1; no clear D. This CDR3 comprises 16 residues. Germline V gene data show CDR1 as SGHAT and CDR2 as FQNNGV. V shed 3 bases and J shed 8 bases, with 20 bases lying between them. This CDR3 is CASSFPVFGNRDEQFF. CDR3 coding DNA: TGTGCCAGCAGCTTCCCCGTGTTCGGTAATCGCGATGAGCAGTTCTTC.

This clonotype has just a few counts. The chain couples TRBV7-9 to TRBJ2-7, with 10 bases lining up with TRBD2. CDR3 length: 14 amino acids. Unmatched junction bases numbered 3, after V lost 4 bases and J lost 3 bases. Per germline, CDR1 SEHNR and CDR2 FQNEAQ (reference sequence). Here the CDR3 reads CASSSPSGGYEQYF. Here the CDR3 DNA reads TGTGCCAGCAGCTCCCCTAGCGGGGGCTACGAGCAGTACTTC.

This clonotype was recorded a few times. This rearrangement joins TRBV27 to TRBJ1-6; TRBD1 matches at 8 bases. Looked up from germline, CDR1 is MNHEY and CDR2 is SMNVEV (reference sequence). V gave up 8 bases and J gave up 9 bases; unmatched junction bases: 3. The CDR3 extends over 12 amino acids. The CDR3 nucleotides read TGTGCCAGCGGCCAGGGGGCTTCACCCCTCCACTTT. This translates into CASGQGASPLHF.

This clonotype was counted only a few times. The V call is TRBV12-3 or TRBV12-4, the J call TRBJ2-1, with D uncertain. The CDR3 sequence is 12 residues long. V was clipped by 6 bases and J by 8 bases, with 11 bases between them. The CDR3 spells CASSLPGDEQFF. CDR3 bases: TGTGCCAGCAGCCTCCCGGGCGATGAGCAGTTCTTC.

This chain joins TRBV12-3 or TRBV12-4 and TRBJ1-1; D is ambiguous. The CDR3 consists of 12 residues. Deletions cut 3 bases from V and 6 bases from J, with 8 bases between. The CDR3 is CASSFVPPEAFF. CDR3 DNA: TGTGCCAGCAGTTTCGTCCCTCCTGAAGCTTTCTTT.

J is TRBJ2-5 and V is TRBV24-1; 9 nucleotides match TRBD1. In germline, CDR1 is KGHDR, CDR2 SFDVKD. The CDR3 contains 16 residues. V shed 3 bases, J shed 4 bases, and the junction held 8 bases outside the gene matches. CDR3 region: CATSDGTGRRAETQYF. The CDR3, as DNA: TGTGCCACCAGTGATGGGACAGGGAGAAGAGCAGAGACCCAGTACTTC.

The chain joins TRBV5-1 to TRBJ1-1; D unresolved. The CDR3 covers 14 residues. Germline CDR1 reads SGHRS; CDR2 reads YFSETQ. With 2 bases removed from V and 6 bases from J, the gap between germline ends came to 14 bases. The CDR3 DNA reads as TGCGCCAGCAGCTTAGAGGGAACCCCCTCTGAAGCTTTCTTT. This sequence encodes CASSLEGTPSEAFF.

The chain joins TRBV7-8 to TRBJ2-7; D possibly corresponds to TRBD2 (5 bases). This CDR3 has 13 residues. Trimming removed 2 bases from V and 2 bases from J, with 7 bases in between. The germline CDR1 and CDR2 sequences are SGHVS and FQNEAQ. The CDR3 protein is CASSLFGAYEQYF. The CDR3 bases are TGTGCCAGCAGCTTATTCGGGGCCTACGAGCAGTACTTC.

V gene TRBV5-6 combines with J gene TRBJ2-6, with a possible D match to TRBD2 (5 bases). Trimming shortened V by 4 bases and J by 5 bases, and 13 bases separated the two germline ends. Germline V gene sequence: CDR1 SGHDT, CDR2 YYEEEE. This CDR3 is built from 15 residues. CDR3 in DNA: TGTGCCAGCAGCCCCTCGGGGTACTGGGCCAACGTCCTGACTTTC. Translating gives CASSPSGYWANVLTF.

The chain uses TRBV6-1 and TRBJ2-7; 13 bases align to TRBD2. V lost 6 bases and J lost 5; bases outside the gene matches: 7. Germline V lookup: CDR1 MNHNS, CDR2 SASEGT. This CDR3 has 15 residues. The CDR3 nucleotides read TGTGCCAGCAGACCGCGACTAGCGGGAGGCCACGAGCAGTACTTC. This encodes CASRPRLAGGHEQYF.

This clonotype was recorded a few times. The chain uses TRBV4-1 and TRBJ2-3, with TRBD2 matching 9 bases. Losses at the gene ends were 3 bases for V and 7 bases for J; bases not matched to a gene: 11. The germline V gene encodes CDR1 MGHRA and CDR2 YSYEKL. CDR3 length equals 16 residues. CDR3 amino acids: CASSHLAGGRVYTQYF. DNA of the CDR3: TGCGCCAGCAGCCACCTCGCGGGGGGGCGCGTCTATACGCAGTATTTT.

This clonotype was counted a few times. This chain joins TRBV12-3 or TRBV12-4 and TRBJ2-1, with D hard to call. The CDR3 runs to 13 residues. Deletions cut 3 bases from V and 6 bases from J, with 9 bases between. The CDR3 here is CASSFTRPNEQFF. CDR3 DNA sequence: TGTGCCAGCAGTTTCACACGACCCAATGAGCAGTTCTTC.